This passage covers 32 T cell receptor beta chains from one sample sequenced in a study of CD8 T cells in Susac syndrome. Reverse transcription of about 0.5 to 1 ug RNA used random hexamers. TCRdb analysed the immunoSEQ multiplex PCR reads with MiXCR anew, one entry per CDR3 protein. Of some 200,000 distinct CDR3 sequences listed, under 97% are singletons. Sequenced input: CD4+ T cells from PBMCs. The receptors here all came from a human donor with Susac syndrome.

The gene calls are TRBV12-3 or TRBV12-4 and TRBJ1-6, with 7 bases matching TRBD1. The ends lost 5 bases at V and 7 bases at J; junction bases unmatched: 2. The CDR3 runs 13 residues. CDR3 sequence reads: CASSRQGNSPLHF. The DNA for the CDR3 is TGTGCCAGCAGTCGACAGGGAAATTCACCCCTCCACTTT.

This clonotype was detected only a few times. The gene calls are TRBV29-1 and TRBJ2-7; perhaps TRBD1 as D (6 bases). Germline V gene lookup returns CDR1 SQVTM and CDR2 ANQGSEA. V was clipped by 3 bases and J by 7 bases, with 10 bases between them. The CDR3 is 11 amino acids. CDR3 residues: CSVEGAGEQYF. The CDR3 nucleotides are TGCAGCGTTGAGGGGGCTGGGGAGCAGTACTTC.

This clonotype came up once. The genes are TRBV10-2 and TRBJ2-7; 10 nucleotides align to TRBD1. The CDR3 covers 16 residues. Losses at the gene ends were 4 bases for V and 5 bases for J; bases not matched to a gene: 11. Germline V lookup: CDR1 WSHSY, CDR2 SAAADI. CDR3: CASSGSRQGAGNEQYF. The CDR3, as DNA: TGCGCCAGCAGTGGTTCAAGACAGGGGGCCGGGAACGAGCAGTACTTC.

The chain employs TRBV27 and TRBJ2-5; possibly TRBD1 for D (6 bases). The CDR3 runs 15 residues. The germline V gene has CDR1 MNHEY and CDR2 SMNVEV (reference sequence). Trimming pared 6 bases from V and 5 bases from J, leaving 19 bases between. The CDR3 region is CASRMGAGGRETQYF. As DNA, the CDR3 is TGTGCCAGCAGGATGGGGGCAGGCGGTCGGGAGACCCAGTACTTC.

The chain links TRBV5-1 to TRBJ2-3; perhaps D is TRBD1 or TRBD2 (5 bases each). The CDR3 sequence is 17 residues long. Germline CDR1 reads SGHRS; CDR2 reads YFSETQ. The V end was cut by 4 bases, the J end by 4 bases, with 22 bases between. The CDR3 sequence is CASSQALGPGTADTQYF. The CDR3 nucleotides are TGCGCCAGCAGCCAAGCTCTAGGCCCGGGGACCGCAGATACGCAGTATTTT.

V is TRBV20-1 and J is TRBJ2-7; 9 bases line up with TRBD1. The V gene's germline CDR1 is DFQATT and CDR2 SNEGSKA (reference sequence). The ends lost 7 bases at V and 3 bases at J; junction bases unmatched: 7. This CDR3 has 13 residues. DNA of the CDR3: TGCAGTGTCTCCGGGACAGGGTACTACGAGCAGTACTTC. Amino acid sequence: CSVSGTGYYEQYF.

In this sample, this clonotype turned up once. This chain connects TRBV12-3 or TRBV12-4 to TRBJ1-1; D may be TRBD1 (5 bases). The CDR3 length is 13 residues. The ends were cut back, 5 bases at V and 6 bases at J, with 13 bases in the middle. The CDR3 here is CASSILGGAEAFF. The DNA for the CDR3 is TGTGCCAGCAGTATACTGGGGGGGGCTGAAGCTTTCTTT.

The CDR3 DNA reads as TGTGCCAGCAACCATGGACAGGGGGCGAACACCGGGGAGCTGTTTTTT. Amino acids: CASNHGQGANTGELFF. This rearrangement joins TRBV7-2 to TRBJ2-2; 10 positions match TRBD1. The CDR3 consists of 16 residues. With 7 bases clipped from V and 0 bases from J, the junction kept 5 bases outside the gene matches. The germline V gene encodes CDR1 SGHTA and CDR2 FQGNSA. Looking up the rest from reference TRBV7-2 and TRBJ2-2 gives the full variable domain: GAGVSQSPSNKVTEKGKDVELRCDPISGHTALYWYRQSLGQGLEFLIYFQGNSAPDKSGLPSDRFSAERTGGSVSTLTIQRTQQEDSAVYLCASNHGQGANTGELFFGEGSRLTVL.

The CDR3 region is CAWRADNEKLFF. DNA of the CDR3: TGTGCCTGGAGGGCAGATAATGAAAAACTGTTTTTT. The rearrangement joins TRBV30 to TRBJ1-4; no firm D call. Germline V gene data show CDR1 as GTSNPN and CDR2 as SVGIG (reference sequence). The V end lost 3 bases, the J end lost 4 bases, and 6 bases lay between the germline ends. This CDR3 region has 12 residues.

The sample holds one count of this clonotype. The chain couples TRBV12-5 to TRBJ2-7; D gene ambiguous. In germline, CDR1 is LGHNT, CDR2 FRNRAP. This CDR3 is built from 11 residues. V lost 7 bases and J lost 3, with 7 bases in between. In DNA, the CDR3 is TGTGCTAGTGAAGGGAACTACGAGCAGTACTTC. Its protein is CASEGNYEQYF.

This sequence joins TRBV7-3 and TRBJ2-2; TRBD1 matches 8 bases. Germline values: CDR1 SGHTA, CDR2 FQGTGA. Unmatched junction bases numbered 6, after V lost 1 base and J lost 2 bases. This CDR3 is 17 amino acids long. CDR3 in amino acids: CASSLNPPGGNTGELFF. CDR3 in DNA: TGTGCCAGCAGCTTAAATCCGCCAGGGGGCAACACCGGGGAGCTGTTTTTT.

The CDR3 spells CAWKTGHNEQFF. The CDR3 bases are TGTGCCTGGAAGACAGGCCACAATGAGCAGTTCTTC. V and J are TRBV30 and TRBJ2-1; D is possibly TRBD1 (6 bases). CDR3 length: 12 amino acids. V was trimmed by 4 bases and J by 5 bases, leaving 9 bases between them. The germline gives CDR1 GTSNPN, CDR2 SVGIG (reference sequence).

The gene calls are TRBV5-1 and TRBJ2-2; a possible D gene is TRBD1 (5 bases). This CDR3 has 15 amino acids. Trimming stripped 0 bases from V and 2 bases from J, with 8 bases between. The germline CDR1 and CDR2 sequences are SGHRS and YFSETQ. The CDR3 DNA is TGCGCCAGCAGCTTGGACAGGCCCAACACCGGGGAGCTGTTTTTT. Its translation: CASSLDRPNTGELFF.

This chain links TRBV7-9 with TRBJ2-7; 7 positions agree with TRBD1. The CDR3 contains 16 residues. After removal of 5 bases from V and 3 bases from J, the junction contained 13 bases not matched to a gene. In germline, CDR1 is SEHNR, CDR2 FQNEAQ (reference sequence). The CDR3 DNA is TGTGCCAGCAGCGCAACGAAGACAGGGACAGTCTACGAGCAGTACTTC. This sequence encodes CASSATKTGTVYEQYF.

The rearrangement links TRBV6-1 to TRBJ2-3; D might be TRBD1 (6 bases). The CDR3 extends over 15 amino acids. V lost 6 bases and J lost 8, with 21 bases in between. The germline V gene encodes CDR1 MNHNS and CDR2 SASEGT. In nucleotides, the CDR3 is TGTGCCAGCAGGGGTCCGGACAGCCCGAGTAGTACGCAGTATTTT. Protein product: CASRGPDSPSSTQYF.

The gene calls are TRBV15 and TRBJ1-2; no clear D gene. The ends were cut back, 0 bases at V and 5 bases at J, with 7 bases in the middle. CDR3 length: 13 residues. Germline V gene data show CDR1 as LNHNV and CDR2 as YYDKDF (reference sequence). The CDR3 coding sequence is TGTGCCACCAGCAGAGATACTGCGTATGGCTACACCTTC. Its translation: CATSRDTAYGYTF. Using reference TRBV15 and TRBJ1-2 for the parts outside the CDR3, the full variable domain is DAMVIQNPRYQVTQFGKPVTLSCSQTLNHNVMYWYQQKSSQAPKLLFHYYDKDFNNEADTPDNFQSRRPNTSFCFLDIRSPGLGDTAMYLCATSRDTAYGYTFGSGTRLTVV.

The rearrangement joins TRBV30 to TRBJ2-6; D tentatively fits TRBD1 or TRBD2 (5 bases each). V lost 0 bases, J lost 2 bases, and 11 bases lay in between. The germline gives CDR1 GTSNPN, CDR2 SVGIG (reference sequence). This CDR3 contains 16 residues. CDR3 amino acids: CAWSVRGRAGANVLTF. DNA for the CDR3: TGTGCCTGGAGTGTACGGGGCCGGGCTGGGGCCAACGTCCTGACTTTC.

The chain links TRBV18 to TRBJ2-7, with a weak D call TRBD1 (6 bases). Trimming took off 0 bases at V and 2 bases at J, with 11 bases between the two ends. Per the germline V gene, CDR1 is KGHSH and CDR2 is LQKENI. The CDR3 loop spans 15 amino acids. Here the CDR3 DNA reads TGTGCCAGCTCACCACCGCCAGGGGCCCCCTACGAGCAGTACTTC. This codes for CASSPPPGAPYEQYF.

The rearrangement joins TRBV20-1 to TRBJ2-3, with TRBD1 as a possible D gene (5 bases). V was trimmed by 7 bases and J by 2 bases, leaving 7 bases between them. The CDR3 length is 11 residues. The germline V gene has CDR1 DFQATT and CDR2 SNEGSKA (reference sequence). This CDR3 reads CSGGATDTQYF. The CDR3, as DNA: TGCAGTGGTGGGGCCACAGATACGCAGTATTTT.

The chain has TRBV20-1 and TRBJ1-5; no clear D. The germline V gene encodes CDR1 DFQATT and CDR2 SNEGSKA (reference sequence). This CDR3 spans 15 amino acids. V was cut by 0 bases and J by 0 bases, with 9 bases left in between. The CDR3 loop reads CSARDSSYSNQPQHF. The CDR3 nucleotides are TGCAGTGCTAGAGACAGCTCCTATAGCAATCAGCCCCAGCATTTT.

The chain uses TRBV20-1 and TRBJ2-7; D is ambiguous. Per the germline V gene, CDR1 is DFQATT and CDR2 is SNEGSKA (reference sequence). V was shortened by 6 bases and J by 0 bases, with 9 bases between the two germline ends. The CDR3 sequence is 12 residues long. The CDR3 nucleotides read TGCAGTGCGACCCAGAGCTCCTACGAGCAGTACTTC. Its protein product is CSATQSSYEQYF.

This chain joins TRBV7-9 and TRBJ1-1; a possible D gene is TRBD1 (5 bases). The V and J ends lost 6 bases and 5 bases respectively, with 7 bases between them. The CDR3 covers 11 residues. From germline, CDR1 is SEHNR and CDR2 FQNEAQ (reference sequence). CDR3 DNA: TGTGCCAGCAGGGAGGGGACTGAAGCTTTCTTT. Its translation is CASREGTEAFF.

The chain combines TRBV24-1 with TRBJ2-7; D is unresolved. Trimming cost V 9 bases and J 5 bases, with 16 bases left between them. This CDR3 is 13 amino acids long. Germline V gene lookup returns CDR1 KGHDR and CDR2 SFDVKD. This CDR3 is CATQYVHRHEQYF. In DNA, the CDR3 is TGTGCCACCCAGTACGTGCACCGACACGAGCAGTACTTC.

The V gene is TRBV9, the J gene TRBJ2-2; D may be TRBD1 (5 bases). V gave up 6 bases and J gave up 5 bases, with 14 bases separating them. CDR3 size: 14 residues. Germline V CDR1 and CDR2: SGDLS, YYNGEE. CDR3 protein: CASNPDSSTGELFF. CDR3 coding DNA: TGTGCCAGCAACCCTGACAGCAGTACCGGGGAGCTGTTTTTT.

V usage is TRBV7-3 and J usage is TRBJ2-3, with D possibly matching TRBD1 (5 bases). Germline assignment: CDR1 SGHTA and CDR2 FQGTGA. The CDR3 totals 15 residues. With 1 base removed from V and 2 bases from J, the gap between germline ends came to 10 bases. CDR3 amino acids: CASSLMGQYTDTQYF. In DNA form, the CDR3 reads TGTGCCAGCAGCTTAATGGGGCAGTACACAGATACGCAGTATTTT. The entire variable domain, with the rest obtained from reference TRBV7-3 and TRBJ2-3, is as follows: GAGVSQTPSNKVTEKGKYVELRCDPISGHTALYWYRQSLGQGPEFLIYFQGTGAADDSGLPNDRFFAVRPEGSVSTLKIQRTERGDSAVYLCASSLMGQYTDTQYFGPGTRLTVL.

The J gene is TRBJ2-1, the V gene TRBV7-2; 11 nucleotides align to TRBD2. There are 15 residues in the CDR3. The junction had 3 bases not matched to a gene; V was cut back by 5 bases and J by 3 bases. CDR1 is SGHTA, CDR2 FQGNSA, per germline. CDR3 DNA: TGTGCCAGCAGCACTAGCGGGGGACTCTACAATGAGCAGTTCTTC. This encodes CASSTSGGLYNEQFF. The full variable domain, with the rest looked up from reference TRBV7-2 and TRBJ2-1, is GAGVSQSPSNKVTEKGKDVELRCDPISGHTALYWYRQSLGQGLEFLIYFQGNSAPDKSGLPSDRFSAERTGGSVSTLTIQRTQQEDSAVYLCASSTSGGLYNEQFFGPGTRLTVL.

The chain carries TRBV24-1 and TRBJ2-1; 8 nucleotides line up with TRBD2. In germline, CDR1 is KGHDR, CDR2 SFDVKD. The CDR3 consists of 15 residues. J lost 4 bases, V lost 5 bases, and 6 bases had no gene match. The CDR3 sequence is CATSGERGSYNEQFF. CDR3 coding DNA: TGTGCCACCAGTGGCGAGCGGGGGAGTTACAATGAGCAGTTCTTC.

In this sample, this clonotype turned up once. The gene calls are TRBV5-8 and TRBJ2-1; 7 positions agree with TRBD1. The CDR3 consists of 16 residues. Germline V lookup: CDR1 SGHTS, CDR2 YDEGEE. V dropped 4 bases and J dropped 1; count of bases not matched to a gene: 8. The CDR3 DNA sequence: TGTGCCAGCAGCCGGACAGGTTCTCCTTCCTACAATGAGCAGTTCTTC. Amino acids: CASSRTGSPSYNEQFF. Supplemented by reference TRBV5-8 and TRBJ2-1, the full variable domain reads EAGVTQSPTHLIKTRGQQATLRCSPISGHTSVYWYQQALGLGLQFLLWYDEGEERNRGNFPPRFSGRQFPNYSSELNVNALELEDSALYLCASSRTGSPSYNEQFFGPGTRLTVL.

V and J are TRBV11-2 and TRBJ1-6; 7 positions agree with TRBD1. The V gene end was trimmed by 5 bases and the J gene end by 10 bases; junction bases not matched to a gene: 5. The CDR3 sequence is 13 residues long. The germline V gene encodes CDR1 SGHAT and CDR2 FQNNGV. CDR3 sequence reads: CASSKDRDSPLHF. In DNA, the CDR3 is TGTGCCAGCAGCAAAGACAGGGACTCACCCCTCCACTTT.

The CDR3 region is CASSETPLAYGYTF. The CDR3 DNA is TGTGCCAGCAGTGAAACCCCCCTCGCCTATGGCTACACCTTC. V gene TRBV2 combines with J gene TRBJ1-2; unclear D gene. V was shortened by 2 bases and J by 4 bases, with 11 bases between the two germline ends. Per germline, CDR1 SNHLY and CDR2 FYNNEI. The CDR3 is made up of 14 amino acids.

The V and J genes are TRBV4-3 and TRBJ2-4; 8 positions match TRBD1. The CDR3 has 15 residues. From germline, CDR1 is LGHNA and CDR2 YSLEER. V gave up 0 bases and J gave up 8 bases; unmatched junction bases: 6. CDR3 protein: CASSQEARGQDIQYF. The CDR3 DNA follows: TGCGCCAGCAGCCAAGAGGCCAGGGGGCAGGACATTCAGTACTTC.

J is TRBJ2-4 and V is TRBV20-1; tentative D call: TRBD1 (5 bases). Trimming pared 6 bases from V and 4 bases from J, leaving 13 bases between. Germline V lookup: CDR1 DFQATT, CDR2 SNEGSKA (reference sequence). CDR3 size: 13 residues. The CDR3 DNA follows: TGCAGTGCGAGGACACCTGAGAAAAACATTCAGTACTTC. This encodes CSARTPEKNIQYF.